This TCR beta chain was documented in a study of blood T cell repertoires in COVID-19. For the study at large: PBMCs, B-cell-depleted T cells, or T cells were the source of the cDNA or gDNA that made up the material.

Enrollees, roughly 18 to 89 years old, lived in 20 to 25 US areas. Clinical history reported by participants formed the basis on which cohorts were assigned. Original methodology: Reference gene primer amplification gave nucleated cell count estimates. TCRdb's table, derived via immunoSEQ multiplex PCR, lists solely in-frame clones and lacks some. That table gives V, J and clone size, and the DNA gave D and trimming. The sample carries 250,000 to 300,000 clones, approximately 91% recorded once. The V segment lost 6 bases and the J segment 3 bases; nucleotides outside the gene matches: 6. CDR3 size: 15 residues. Per germline, CDR1 SQVTM and CDR2 ANQGSEA.

The receptor's source is a woman in her thirties or forties with acute COVID-19. The chain has TRBV29-1 and TRBJ2-6; TRBD1 matches 9 bases. The material sequenced was PBMCs or T cells enriched from blood (not recorded which). The CDR3 protein is CSVGYRGRGANVLTF. CDR3 sequence (DNA): TGCAGCGTCGGGTACAGGGGGCGTGGGGCCAACGTCCTGACTTTC.